The sequence of this T cell receptor (beta chain) was determined in a study of Graves' ophthalmopathy and Graves' hyperthyroidism. Study-level results: Stable hyperthyroidism and ophthalmopathy were told apart by a 13-signature model, which achieved roughly 90% sensitivity and just over 80% specificity.

Amplifying from RNA transcripts, the study obtained TCR beta CDR3 regions. An initial RT-PCR round employing HTBI primers preceded a second-round multiplex PCR. TCRdb ran MiXCR on the multiplex PCR reads and lists one entry per CDR3 protein. Among some 350,000 distinct CDR3 sequences listed, about 17% were seen once. The authors isolated PBMCs from about 10 ml of fresh peripheral blood. The CDR3 has 15 amino acids. V shed 4 bases, J shed 1 base, and the junction held 6 bases outside the gene matches. The germline CDR1 and CDR2 sequences are MNHEY and SVGAGI. A remark on this clonotype: Its antigen is unidentified.

This rearrangement joins TRBV6-5 to TRBJ2-7; 8 nucleotides line up with TRBD1. The clonotype comes from an adult woman with stable Graves' hyperthyroidism. Sequencing was done on a sample of peripheral blood. CDR3 nucleotides: TGTGCCAGCAGTTTCCAGGGGGCTGGGTCCTACGAGCAGTACTTC. The encoded protein is CASSFQGAGSYEQYF.